This T cell receptor (beta chain) appears in the sequencing data of a study of cytomegalovirus exposure and HLA in healthy donors. This CDR3 spans 15 amino acids. Germline V gene lookup returns CDR1 SGHNT and CDR2 YYREEE (reference sequence). V dropped 1 base and J dropped 5; count of bases not matched to a gene: 7. Libraries were prepared by immunoSEQ multiplex PCR; TCRdb keeps only in-frame clonotypes and omits some of them. The table has 250,000 to 400,000 clones, roughly 86% seen once. The sequence was obtained from a young man in good health and CMV-seronegative. The chain joins TRBV5-4 to TRBJ1-2, with 8 bases aligning to TRBD1. The sample comprised PBMCs. The CDR3 protein is CASSLSQGARYGYTF. The DNA for the CDR3 is TGTGCCAGCAGCTTGAGTCAGGGGGCGAGGTATGGCTACACCTTC.